These 19 T cell receptor beta chains were sequenced from one sample in a study of OX40 agonist ivuxolimab in advanced cancers. Profiling relied on immunoSEQ multiplex PCR, and the TCRdb table lists in-frame clones only, not all of them. Counted here are 84,000 or so clones, about 93% occurring once; the ten biggest clones make up approximately 11%. The sequencing used CD4+ or CD8+ T cells sorted from blood, collected in a trial of the OX40 agonist ivuxolimab. These receptors all come from an adult with an advanced solid tumor such as melanoma, head and neck, liver or kidney cancer.

The chain employs TRBV7-9 and TRBJ2-7; tentatively, D is TRBD1 (6 bases). The germline gives CDR1 SEHNR, CDR2 FQNEAQ (reference sequence). The CDR3 extends over 14 amino acids. The V end lost 4 bases, the J end lost 3 bases, and 13 bases lay between the germline ends. CDR3 nucleotide sequence: TGTGCCAGCAGCTCAATACGGGACAACTACGAGCAGTACTTC. This encodes CASSSIRDNYEQYF.

The CDR3 is CASLPHRREKLFF. The CDR3 DNA sequence: TGTGCCAGCCTCCCCCATCGTAGAGAAAAACTGTTTTTT. This chain joins TRBV28 and TRBJ1-4; unclear D gene. The CDR3 has 13 amino acids. The V and J ends lost 8 bases and 8 bases respectively, with 15 bases between them. In germline, CDR1 is MDHEN, CDR2 SYDVKM.

The chain links TRBV9 to TRBJ2-7; 12 bases are a match to TRBD1. V shed 0 bases, J shed 3 bases, and the junction held 10 bases outside the gene matches. The V gene's germline CDR1 is SGDLS and CDR2 YYNGEE. The CDR3 length is 18 residues. The CDR3 reads CASSVDPGTGGIGYEQYF. CDR3 in DNA: TGTGCCAGCAGCGTAGATCCCGGGACAGGGGGCATCGGCTACGAGCAGTACTTC.

The chain employs TRBV28 and TRBJ2-7; D is perhaps TRBD1 (6 bases). V shed 3 bases and J shed 3 bases, with 12 bases lying between them. The CDR3 is 14 residues long. Germline assignment: CDR1 MDHEN and CDR2 SYDVKM. CDR3 in amino acids: CASSLRQDGYEQYF. The CDR3 nucleotides are TGTGCCAGCAGTTTGAGACAGGACGGCTACGAGCAGTACTTC. The full variable domain, completed using reference TRBV28 and TRBJ2-7, is DVKVTQSSRYLVKRTGEKVFLECVQDMDHENMFWYRQDPGLGLRLIYFSYDVKMKEKGDIPEGYSVSREKKERFSLILESASTNQTSMYLCASSLRQDGYEQYFGPGTRLTVT.

The CDR3 protein is CASSIWTGPDTQYF. The CDR3 DNA sequence: TGTGCCAGTAGTATATGGACAGGGCCAGATACGCAGTATTTT. V is TRBV19 and J is TRBJ2-3; TRBD1 matches 8 bases. CDR1 and CDR2 from the germline V gene are LNHDA and SQIVND (reference sequence). There are 14 residues in the CDR3. Unmatched junction bases numbered 2, after V lost 2 bases and J lost 4 bases.

The chain recombines TRBV7-9 with TRBJ2-7; D ambiguous. Germline values: CDR1 SEHNR, CDR2 FQNEAQ (reference sequence). The V gene lost 1 base and the J gene lost 2 bases, with 9 bases spanning the gap. The CDR3 contains 14 residues. The CDR3 loop reads CASSLGGRAYEQYF. Written as DNA, the CDR3 is TGTGCCAGCAGCTTAGGTGGACGGGCCTACGAGCAGTACTTC.

This chain connects TRBV5-8 to TRBJ2-1, with 10 bases that match TRBD1. CDR1 is SGHTS, CDR2 YDEGEE, per germline. The CDR3 runs to 16 residues. The V gene end was trimmed by 3 bases and the J gene end by 10 bases; junction bases not matched to a gene: 13. CDR3 residues: CASSYPRQGAYHEQFF. The DNA of the CDR3 is TGTGCCAGCAGCTACCCTCGACAGGGGGCTTACCACGAGCAGTTCTTC.

This clone has only one observation. The chain links TRBV19 to TRBJ2-1, with unresolved D. The CDR3 is 11 amino acids. V lost 10 bases, J lost 0 bases, and 4 bases lay in between. Germline V CDR1 and CDR2: LNHDA, SQIVND (reference sequence). This CDR3 is CATYSYNEQFF. DNA for the CDR3: TGTGCCACCTACTCCTACAATGAGCAGTTCTTC.

V gene TRBV25-1 combines with J gene TRBJ2-2, with D possibly matching TRBD1 (6 bases). Germline-derived CDR1 and CDR2 are MGHDK and SYGVNS. The CDR3 sequence is 18 residues long. The V end lost 1 base, the J end lost 3 bases, and 18 bases lay between the germline ends. The CDR3 DNA follows: TGTGCCAGCAGTGAATGGGGTTGGCGGCAGGGGCACACCGGGGAGCTGTTTTTT. It specifies CASSEWGWRQGHTGELFF.

This sequence joins TRBV28 and TRBJ1-5; D remains ambiguous. This CDR3 comprises 12 residues. V was clipped by 6 bases and J by 3 bases, with 6 bases between them. Germline V lookup: CDR1 MDHEN, CDR2 SYDVKM. CDR3 sequence reads: CASSGFNQPQHF. CDR3 in DNA: TGTGCCAGCAGCGGCTTCAATCAGCCCCAGCATTTT.

The rearrangement links TRBV21-1 to TRBJ1-5; TRBD1, the table's D call, lacks a check against the DNA. TRBV21-1 counts as a pseudogene. The CDR3 runs 17 residues. The CDR3 coding sequence is TGTGCCAGCAGCAAACACCCTTGGACAGCAATAAATCAGCCCCAGCATTTT. It codes for CASSKHPWTAINQPQHF.

For the CDR3, the DNA is TGTGCCATCAGTGAAGTCAGGGGAACGGGTCAGCCCCAGCATTTT. Its translation: CAISEVRGTGQPQHF. The V gene is TRBV10-3, the J gene TRBJ1-5; D possibly corresponds to TRBD1 (6 bases). Deletions cut 3 bases from V and 6 bases from J, with 15 bases between. This CDR3 has 15 amino acids. CDR1 is ENHRY, CDR2 SYGVKD, per germline.

The chain has TRBV5-4 and TRBJ2-6; no reliable D call. V lost 4 bases, J lost 4 bases, and 6 bases lay in between. This CDR3 spans 13 amino acids. CDR1 is SGHNT and CDR2 is YYREEE in the germline V gene (reference sequence). The CDR3 spells CASSAAGANVLTF. The CDR3 DNA is TGTGCCAGCAGCGCAGCAGGGGCCAACGTCCTGACTTTC.

The V gene is TRBV27, the J gene TRBJ1-1; TRBD1 is a possible D gene (6 bases). The CDR3 is 15 residues long. CDR1 and CDR2 (germline): MNHEY, SMNVEV (reference sequence). Trimming shortened V by 3 bases and J by 4 bases, and 15 bases separated the two germline ends. In DNA, the CDR3 is TGTGCCAGCAGTTTTACAAGAGGGGGAGGCACTGAAGCTTTCTTT. Amino acid sequence: CASSFTRGGGTEAFF.

The chain joins TRBV9 to TRBJ2-2; TRBD2 aligns across 7 bases. Germline values: CDR1 SGDLS, CDR2 YYNGEE. V lost 0 bases and J lost 8; bases outside the gene matches: 13. CDR3 length: 17 residues. The CDR3 nucleotides are TGTGCCAGCAGCGTAGTACTCGGCGGGAGTAACTCTGGGGAGCTGTTTTTT. It specifies CASSVVLGGSNSGELFF.

The chain combines TRBV27 with TRBJ1-1; D perhaps matches TRBD1 (5 bases). Trimming took 6 bases from V and 5 from J, leaving 16 bases between them. This CDR3 comprises 14 residues. Germline assignment: CDR1 MNHEY and CDR2 SMNVEV (reference sequence). In DNA, the CDR3 is TGTGCCAGCAGCTCGGGGCCCGGGTGGACTGAAGCTTTCTTT. Protein product: CASSSGPGWTEAFF.

The J gene is TRBJ2-7, the V gene TRBV7-6; 7 bases are shared with TRBD2. The germline V gene encodes CDR1 SGHVS and CDR2 FNYEAQ. The ends lost 3 bases at V and 4 bases at J; junction bases unmatched: 6. The CDR3 extends over 14 amino acids. The CDR3 DNA reads TGTGCCAGCAGCTTGGGAGCGGGGTTGTACGAGCAGTACTTC. Protein product: CASSLGAGLYEQYF.

The gene calls are TRBV27 and TRBJ1-1; D is unresolved. Trimming pared 6 bases from V and 1 base from J, leaving 9 bases between. The V gene's germline CDR1 is MNHEY and CDR2 SMNVEV (reference sequence). The CDR3 is 13 amino acids. CDR3 sequence (DNA): TGTGCCAGCAGACTTATGGAGAACACTGAAGCTTTCTTT. Its protein product is CASRLMENTEAFF.

The rearrangement links TRBV6-5 to TRBJ1-5; 12 nucleotides agree with TRBD1. Per germline, CDR1 MNHEY and CDR2 SVGAGI. The V and J ends lost 6 bases and 5 bases, in that order; junction bases with no gene match: 5. The CDR3 is 15 residues long. This CDR3 is CASSPGTGGYQPQHF. The CDR3 nucleotides are TGTGCCAGCAGCCCCGGGACAGGGGGCTATCAGCCCCAGCATTTT.